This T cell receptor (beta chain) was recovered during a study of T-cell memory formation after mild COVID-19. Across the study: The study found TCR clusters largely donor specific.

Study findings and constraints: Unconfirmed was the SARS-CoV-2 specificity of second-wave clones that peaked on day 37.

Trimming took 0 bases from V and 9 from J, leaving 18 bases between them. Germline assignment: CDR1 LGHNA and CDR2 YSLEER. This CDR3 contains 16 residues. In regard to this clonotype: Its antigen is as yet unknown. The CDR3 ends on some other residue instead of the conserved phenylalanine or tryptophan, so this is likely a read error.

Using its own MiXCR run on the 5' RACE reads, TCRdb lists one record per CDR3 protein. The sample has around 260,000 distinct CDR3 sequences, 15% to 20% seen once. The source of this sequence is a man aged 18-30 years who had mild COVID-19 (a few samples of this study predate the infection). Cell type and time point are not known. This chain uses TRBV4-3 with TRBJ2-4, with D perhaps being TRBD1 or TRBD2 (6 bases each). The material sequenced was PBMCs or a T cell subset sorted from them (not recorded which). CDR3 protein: CASSQDYLGGAGIQYL. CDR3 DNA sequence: TGCGCCAGCAGCCAAGATTATCTCGGGGGCGCGGGCATTCAGTACTTA.